This entry lists 20 T cell receptor beta chains sequenced from one sample in a study of blood T cell repertoires in COVID-19 (dated by TCRdb to 2020 to 2021). Libraries were constructed by the immunoSEQ multiplex PCR assay. TCRdb retrieved this table from immuneACCESS and kept in-frame rearrangements only. Not all clones are present; in checked studies, unresolved V genes account for under half, and no reason is known for the remainder. A total of some 200,000 clones appear in this sample, 65% to 90% of them only once. About 9.7% of the sample rests with the top ten. Sequenced sample: peripheral blood. The receptor set was obtained from a man aged 50 to 59 with active or convalescent COVID-19.

The gene calls are TRBV7-2 and TRBJ2-5; TRBD2 agrees at 10 bases. The junction had 2 bases not matched to a gene; V was cut back by 4 bases and J by 0 bases. The CDR3 runs to 15 residues. Germline CDR1 SGHTA, CDR2 FQGNSA. In DNA, the CDR3 is TGTGCCAGCAGCTCGGGACTAGCGAACCAAGAGACCCAGTACTTC. It specifies CASSSGLANQETQYF. Full variable domain (outside the CDR3, taken from reference TRBV7-2 and TRBJ2-5): GAGVSQSPSNKVTEKGKDVELRCDPISGHTALYWYRQSLGQGLEFLIYFQGNSAPDKSGLPSDRFSAERTGGSVSTLTIQRTQQEDSAVYLCASSSGLANQETQYFGPGTRLLVL.

The rearrangement links TRBV5-4 to TRBJ2-5; perhaps TRBD2 as D (6 bases). The V end lost 1 base, the J end lost 3 bases, and 16 bases lay between the germline ends. Germline assignment: CDR1 SGHNT and CDR2 YYREEE (reference sequence). CDR3 length: 16 residues. The CDR3: CASSLYGRGTKETQYF. The CDR3, as DNA: TGTGCCAGCAGCTTGTACGGGCGGGGTACGAAAGAGACCCAGTACTTC.

This sequence joins TRBV5-1 and TRBJ2-3, with 11 bases identical to TRBD2. CDR1 and CDR2 (germline): SGHRS, YFSETQ. The V gene end was trimmed by 0 bases and the J gene end by 1 base; junction bases not matched to a gene: 7. CDR3 size: 18 residues. The chain's CDR3 is CASSLGGLAGYGTDTQYF. In nucleotides, the CDR3 is TGCGCCAGCAGCTTGGGTGGACTAGCGGGTTATGGCACAGATACGCAGTATTTT.

In DNA, the CDR3 is TGTGCCACCCGGACAGATAATTCACCCCTCCACTTT. Amino acids: CATRTDNSPLHF. The J gene is TRBJ1-6, the V gene TRBV10-3; D perhaps matches TRBD1 (6 bases). The CDR3 sequence is 12 residues long. V was pared by 10 bases and J by 5 bases, with 9 bases between. Germline loops: CDR1 ENHRY, CDR2 SYGVKD.

This clone showed up just once. CDR3 nucleotide sequence: TGCGCCAGCAGCTTGCTACTAGCGGACAATGAGCAGTTCTTC. Its protein is CASSLLLADNEQFF. The chain combines TRBV5-1 with TRBJ2-1; 8 bases are shared with TRBD2. The CDR3 consists of 14 residues. CDR1 is SGHRS and CDR2 is YFSETQ in the germline V gene. The ends lost 1 base at V and 5 bases at J; junction bases unmatched: 2.

This clone was seen a few times. The chain combines TRBV6-2 or TRBV6-3 with TRBJ2-1; 8 positions match TRBD2. J gave up 0 bases and V 0 bases, and 7 bases lay outside the gene matches. CDR3 size: 18 residues. Germline-derived CDR1 and CDR2 are MNHEY and SVGEGT. CDR3 in amino acids: CASSYSSGGPSSYNEQFF. CDR3 sequence (DNA): TGTGCCAGCAGTTACTCGTCGGGAGGGCCGAGCTCCTACAATGAGCAGTTCTTC.

V gene TRBV27 combines with J gene TRBJ2-2, with D perhaps TRBD2 (5 bases). The CDR3 has 15 residues. V was shortened by 4 bases and J by 3 bases, with 12 bases between the two germline ends. The V gene's germline CDR1 is MNHEY and CDR2 SMNVEV (reference sequence). The DNA of the CDR3 is TGTGCCAGCAGTTCCTACGCCGGGGACACCGGGGAGCTGTTTTTT. Its protein product is CASSSYAGDTGELFF.

The gene calls are TRBV10-3 and TRBJ2-5, with TRBD1 as a possible D gene (5 bases). The CDR3 contains 13 residues. Trimming removed 6 bases at V and 1 base at J, with 9 bases between. The V gene's germline CDR1 is ENHRY and CDR2 SYGVKD. The CDR3 is CAISFDSQETQYF. The CDR3 DNA is TGTGCCATCAGCTTTGACAGCCAAGAGACCCAGTACTTC.

V is TRBV5-6 and J is TRBJ2-3; 7 bases map to TRBD1. The CDR3 contains 15 residues. V lost 5 bases and J lost 1; bases outside the gene matches: 7. Germline-derived CDR1 and CDR2 are SGHDT and YYEEEE. DNA for the CDR3: TGTGCCAGCAGTTTCTACGACAGGGGCACAGATACGCAGTATTTT. Encoded protein: CASSFYDRGTDTQYF. The variable domain in full, with the rest retrieved from reference TRBV5-6 and TRBJ2-3, is DAGVTQSPTHLIKTRGQQVTLRCSPKSGHDTVSWYQQALGQGPQFIFQYYEEEERQRGNFPDRFSGHQFPNYSSELNVNALLLGDSALYLCASSFYDRGTDTQYFGPGTRLTVL.

The chain joins TRBV28 to TRBJ2-7; D uncertain. The germline V gene has CDR1 MDHEN and CDR2 SYDVKM. CDR3 length equals 14 residues. Trimming took off 3 bases at V and 5 bases at J, with 14 bases between the two ends. The CDR3 protein is CASSLEGMGHEQYF. The CDR3 DNA sequence: TGTGCCAGCAGTTTGGAAGGAATGGGCCACGAGCAGTACTTC.

Here the CDR3 DNA reads TGTGCCAGTACGAACAGGGGGCTCTCTGGGGCCAACGTCCTGACTTTC. The encoded protein is CASTNRGLSGANVLTF. The chain combines TRBV19 with TRBJ2-6; TRBD1 aligns across 9 bases. Trimming took 7 bases from V and 0 from J; bases not matched to a gene: 4. The CDR3 contains 16 residues. The V gene's germline CDR1 is LNHDA and CDR2 SQIVND (reference sequence).

V is TRBV19 and J is TRBJ1-1; D is undetermined. The germline V gene has CDR1 LNHDA and CDR2 SQIVND (reference sequence). V gave up 3 bases and J gave up 1 base, with 6 bases separating them. CDR3 length equals 13 residues. The CDR3 DNA reads TGTGCCAGTAGTATTCTAGGGAACACTGAAGCTTTCTTT. Translating gives CASSILGNTEAFF. The complete variable domain, with remaining parts taken from reference TRBV19 and TRBJ1-1, reads DGGITQSPKYLFRKEGQNVTLSCEQNLNHDAMYWYRQDPGQGLRLIYYSQIVNDFQKGDIAEGYSVSREKKESFPLTVTSAQKNPTAFYLCASSILGNTEAFFGQGTRLTVV.

The chain links TRBV24-1 to TRBJ1-3; D is unresolved. Deletions cut 3 bases from V and 0 bases from J, with 8 bases between. The CDR3 consists of 15 residues. Germline-derived CDR1 and CDR2 are KGHDR and SFDVKD. CDR3 protein: CATSDPRSSGNTIYF. CDR3 DNA: TGTGCCACCAGTGATCCGAGATCCTCTGGAAACACCATATATTTT.

V is TRBV13 and J is TRBJ1-5; no firm D call. The CDR3 runs to 13 residues. Germline values: CDR1 PRHDT, CDR2 FYEKMQ (reference sequence). With 0 bases removed from V and 6 bases from J, the gap between germline ends came to 6 bases. The CDR3 DNA is TGTGCCAGCAGCTTAGGCCGGAGTCAGCCCCAGCATTTT. It translates to CASSLGRSQPQHF. The whole variable domain, filled in from reference TRBV13 and TRBJ1-5, reads AAGVIQSPRHLIKEKRETATLKCYPIPRHDTVYWYQQGPGQDPQFLISFYEKMQSDKGSIPDRFSAQQFSDYHSELNMSSLELGDSALYFCASSLGRSQPQHFGDGTRLSIL.

On this clone: The same CDR3 can be traced to other DNA sequences in this sample. The V gene is TRBV18, the J gene TRBJ2-3; D is uncertain. Trimming pared 6 bases from V and 1 base from J, leaving 8 bases between. CDR3 size: 13 residues. CDR1 is KGHSH, CDR2 LQKENI, per germline. In DNA form, the CDR3 reads TGTGCCAGCTCCCCTCCGGGCACAGATACGCAGTATTTT. This encodes CASSPPGTDTQYF.

V is TRBV19 and J is TRBJ1-2; 9 nucleotides match TRBD1. From germline, CDR1 is LNHDA and CDR2 SQIVND (reference sequence). The CDR3 runs 14 residues. J lost 4 bases, V lost 7 bases, and 7 bases had no gene match. The CDR3 sequence: CASTRDRATYGYTF. CDR3 DNA sequence: TGTGCCAGTACCCGGGACAGGGCAACCTATGGCTACACCTTC.

The V gene is TRBV20-1, the J gene TRBJ2-7; 7 bases are shared with TRBD2. Germline-derived CDR1 and CDR2 are DFQATT and SNEGSKA (reference sequence). With V trimmed by 3 bases and J by 6 bases, 11 bases remained unmatched. CDR3 length: 14 amino acids. The CDR3 nucleotides read TGCAGTGCTAGTTCCGGGACTAACTCGCTCGAGCAGTACTTC. Its translation: CSASSGTNSLEQYF.

This chain joins TRBV25-1 and TRBJ2-1; TRBD1 is a possible D gene (6 bases). Germline-derived CDR1 and CDR2 are MGHDK and SYGVNS. V shed 5 bases and J shed 6 bases, with 14 bases lying between them. CDR3 size: 14 residues. The CDR3 loop is CASSSWTAFNEQFF. Here the CDR3 DNA reads TGTGCCAGCAGTTCGTGGACAGCCTTCAATGAGCAGTTCTTC.

This clone was picked up many times. The V and J genes are TRBV2 and TRBJ2-7; D gene unclear. CDR1 SNHLY and CDR2 FYNNEI come from the germline V gene. Trimming stripped 4 bases from V and 3 bases from J, with 10 bases between. This CDR3 contains 13 residues. CDR3 DNA: TGTGCCAGCAGTGTTCTGGCTCGCTACGAGCAGTACGTC. Protein sequence: CASSVLARYEQYV.

The chain uses TRBV29-1 and TRBJ2-5; 9 bases are shared with TRBD2. The CDR3 contains 14 residues. Trimming cost V 4 bases and J 5 bases; bases outside gene matches: 8. The germline V gene encodes CDR1 SQVTM and CDR2 ANQGSEA. CDR3 loop: CSVGVSGGMETQYF. The CDR3, as DNA: TGCAGCGTTGGAGTGAGCGGGGGGATGGAGACCCAGTACTTC.